This is a list of T cell receptor beta chains from one sample in a study of blood T cell repertoires in COVID-19. Only in-frame clones appear in the TCRdb table, and some are missing; sequencing was by immunoSEQ multiplex PCR. The profile shows tens of thousands of clones, 80% to 90% of them singletons. The source material was peripheral blood. Every receptor here comes from a man aged 35 to 55 with acute or convalescent COVID-19. The CDR3 runs from the conserved cysteine through the conserved F or W. The order of the fields is V gene, clone size, J gene, D gene, CDR3 DNA, CDR3 protein. The D gene is left open where the match is weak. Clone size is shown for a subset of rows, as once, few, many or a class of expanded clone.

V: TRBV7-9
size: few
J: TRBJ2-3
D: NA
DNA: TGTGCCAGCAGCTTCAGGGGACCAGATACGCAGTATTTT
CDR3: CASSFRGPDTQYF

V: TRBV4-1
size: NA
J: TRBJ2-5
D: TRBD1
DNA: TGCGCCAGCAGCCAAGATGGGCAGGGGGTTAAAGAGACCCAGTACTTC
CDR3: CASSQDGQGVKETQYF

V: TRBV4-2
size: NA
J: TRBJ1-5
D: NA
DNA: TGTGCCAGCAGCCACCCTATGTCTCGTCAGCCCCAGCATTTT
CDR3: CASSHPMSRQPQHF

V: TRBV5-1
size: NA
J: TRBJ2-5
D: NA
DNA: TGCGCCAGCAGCTTGGCCGTACAAGAGACCCAGTACTTC
CDR3: CASSLAVQETQYF

V: TRBV18
size: NA
J: TRBJ1-2
D: NA
DNA: TGTGCCAGCTCACCCTCACAGGGAAACTATGGCTACACCTTC
CDR3: CASSPSQGNYGYTF

V: TRBV18
size: once
J: TRBJ2-2
D: TRBD2
DNA: TGTGCCAGCTCACCACGAACTAGCGGGACGCTGACCGGGGAGCTGTTTTTT
CDR3: CASSPRTSGTLTGELFF

V: TRBV6-1
size: NA
J: TRBJ1-6
D: NA
DNA: TGTGCCAGCAGTGAAAAATCCAGGGCTGGTTCACCCCTCCACTTT
CDR3: CASSEKSRAGSPLHF

V: TRBV29-1
size: NA
J: TRBJ2-2
D: NA
DNA: TGCAGCGTTGGACGGGGGAGCACCGGGGAGCTGTTTTTT
CDR3: CSVGRGSTGELFF

V: TRBV30
size: NA
J: TRBJ1-4
D: NA
DNA: TGTGCCTGGAGTGAGGTCGGGGAGCCTAATGAAAAACTGTTTTTT
CDR3: CAWSEVGEPNEKLFF

V: TRBV20-1
size: NA
J: TRBJ1-4
D: NA
DNA: TGCAGTGCTAGTCACCCTGGAGGAGGGCCAACTAATGAAAAACTGTTTTTT
CDR3: CSASHPGGGPTNEKLFF

V: TRBV6-5
size: few
J: TRBJ1-2
D: NA
DNA: TGTGCCAGCCGGGACAAGACGTATGGCTACACCTTC
CDR3: CASRDKTYGYTF

V: TRBV14
size: NA
J: TRBJ2-1
D: TRBD2
DNA: TGTGCCAGCAGCCAAGATGTAGGAGCGGGGTCCAATGAGCAGTTCTTC
CDR3: CASSQDVGAGSNEQFF

V: TRBV19
size: NA
J: TRBJ1-1
D: TRBD1
DNA: TGTGCCAGTAGTTGGGACAGGGGAAGTGGCACTGAAGCTTTCTTT
CDR3: CASSWDRGSGTEAFF